This entry lists 15 T cell receptor beta chains sequenced from one sample in a study of T cell repertoires in cytomegalovirus infection. TCRdb redid the calling of the reads with MiXCR, one entry per CDR3 protein. The sample has 150,000 to 200,000 distinct CDR3 sequences; about 21% are singletons. The source material was PBMCs. Every receptor here comes from a human donor in good health (CMV status not recorded). Some clones in this sample may be carry-over from other donors' samples.

The chain is built from TRBV7-3 and TRBJ1-6, with TRBD1 matching 12 bases. The CDR3 sequence is 18 residues long. The V gene's germline CDR1 is SGHTA and CDR2 FQGTGA. The ends lost 5 bases at V and 5 bases at J; junction bases unmatched: 10. CDR3 sequence: CASSQGTGGRQDNSPLHF. CDR3 bases: TGTGCCAGCAGCCAAGGGACAGGGGGCCGACAAGATAATTCACCCCTCCACTTT.

The chain employs TRBV7-9 and TRBJ2-1, with 8 positions matching TRBD1. The germline V gene encodes CDR1 SEHNR and CDR2 FQNEAQ (reference sequence). The J segment lost 10 bases and the V segment lost 4 bases, leaving 3 bases of the junction unmatched. The CDR3 consists of 12 residues. The CDR3 reads CASSSGGGEQFF. The DNA for the CDR3 is TGTGCCAGCAGCTCAGGGGGCGGGGAGCAGTTCTTC.

The rearrangement links TRBV4-1 to TRBJ1-5; D gene unclear. The CDR3 length is 14 residues. V was trimmed by 3 bases and J by 4 bases, leaving 10 bases between them. CDR1 and CDR2 from the germline V gene are MGHRA and YSYEKL. The CDR3 bases are TGCGCCAGCAGCCAGGAAAATCAGAATCAGCCCCAGCATTTT. This gives the protein CASSQENQNQPQHF.

This rearrangement joins TRBV28 to TRBJ1-5; D is unresolved. The CDR3 sequence is 14 residues long. In germline, CDR1 is MDHEN, CDR2 SYDVKM. With 7 bases removed from V and 4 bases from J, the gap between germline ends came to 14 bases. The CDR3 sequence: CASITGMGNQPQHF. In DNA, the CDR3 is TGTGCCAGCATCACTGGGATGGGAAATCAGCCCCAGCATTTT.

V and J are TRBV5-4 and TRBJ2-1, with D possibly called TRBD1 or TRBD2 (5 bases each). The CDR3 spans 16 residues. V lost 0 bases to trimming and J lost 7 bases, with 17 bases between them. The germline gives CDR1 SGHNT, CDR2 YYREEE (reference sequence). The CDR3 bases are TGTGCCAGCAGCTTGGGGGGGTCCCCCTCTGGGAATGAGCAGTTCTTC. Its translation is CASSLGGSPSGNEQFF.

This clonotype was counted only a few times. The chain's CDR3 is CASSESVVSGNTIYF. CDR3 nucleotides: TGTGCCAGCAGTGAATCCGTCGTCTCTGGAAACACCATATATTTT. The chain links TRBV2 to TRBJ1-3; D uncertain. The CDR3 loop spans 15 amino acids. Trimming cost V 2 bases and J 0 bases, with 8 bases left between them. Germline V CDR1 and CDR2: SNHLY, FYNNEI.

This clonotype appeared a few times. J is TRBJ2-1 and V is TRBV9; 12 nucleotides agree with TRBD2. V lost 3 bases, J lost 0 bases, and 10 bases stayed unmatched. Germline lookup yields CDR1 SGDLS and CDR2 YYNGEE. This CDR3 is built from 19 residues. CDR3 sequence: CASSGLTSGRSGSYNEQFF. The CDR3 bases are TGTGCCAGCAGCGGACTGACTAGCGGGAGATCCGGCTCCTACAATGAGCAGTTCTTC.

This clonotype appeared a few times. The genes are TRBV5-1 and TRBJ1-1; D gene unclear. Germline CDR1 reads SGHRS; CDR2 reads YFSETQ. V gave up 0 bases and J gave up 3 bases, with 12 bases separating them. The length of the CDR3 is 15 residues. CDR3 coding DNA: TGCGCCAGCAGCTTGGGGTCTACCGGGGACACTGAAGCTTTCTTT. Its translation: CASSLGSTGDTEAFF.

This clonotype showed up many times. The chain couples TRBV7-6 to TRBJ2-3, with TRBD2 identical over 7 bases. V was clipped by 3 bases and J by 0 bases; unmatched bases: 3. From germline, CDR1 is SGHVS and CDR2 FNYEAQ. The CDR3 extends over 15 amino acids. Here the CDR3 DNA reads TGTGCCAGCAGCTTTTCAGCGGGGAGCACAGATACGCAGTATTTT. It yields the protein CASSFSAGSTDTQYF.

This clonotype turned up a few times. The V gene is TRBV6-2 or TRBV6-3, the J gene TRBJ2-2; possible D gene TRBD1, 6 bases. V lost 4 bases and J lost 5, with 14 bases in between. The CDR3 runs to 15 residues. In germline, CDR1 is MNHEY, CDR2 SVGEGT. This CDR3 is CASSFTARGTGELFF. The CDR3 nucleotides read TGTGCCAGCAGTTTTACTGCCAGGGGAACCGGGGAGCTGTTTTTT.

The V call is TRBV5-1, the J call TRBJ2-1; D is possibly TRBD1 (5 bases). The CDR3 loop spans 15 amino acids. V lost 0 bases to trimming and J lost 6 bases, with 13 bases between them. Germline lookup yields CDR1 SGHRS and CDR2 YFSETQ. The CDR3 spells CASSLAVGPFNEQFF. CDR3 nucleotide sequence: TGCGCCAGCAGCTTGGCCGTGGGGCCATTCAATGAGCAGTTCTTC.

This clonotype was recorded a few times. The rearrangement uses TRBV6-2 or TRBV6-3 and TRBJ2-2; possible D gene TRBD1, 5 bases. Germline CDR1 MNHEY, CDR2 SVGEGT. This CDR3 has 16 amino acids. Trimming shortened V by 2 bases and J by 0 bases, and 10 bases separated the two germline ends. Written as DNA, the CDR3 is TGTGCCAGCAGTTACGCAGGGCTATCGAACACCGGGGAGCTGTTTTTT. Translation gives CASSYAGLSNTGELFF.

This clonotype was counted only a few times. The V gene is TRBV19, the J gene TRBJ1-6; D gene uncertain. The ends were cut back, 3 bases at V and 5 bases at J, with 8 bases in the middle. The germline V gene has CDR1 LNHDA and CDR2 SQIVND (reference sequence). The CDR3 is 14 residues long. The chain's CDR3 is CASSMQQDNSPLHF. CDR3 in DNA: TGTGCCAGTAGTATGCAACAAGATAATTCACCCCTCCACTTT.

The table lists this clonotype with a few counts. This chain uses TRBV7-9 with TRBJ2-3, with 8 bases matching TRBD1. This CDR3 comprises 15 residues. CDR1 is SEHNR and CDR2 is FQNEAQ in the germline V gene (reference sequence). V gave up 5 bases and J gave up 2 bases; unmatched junction bases: 6. For the CDR3, the DNA is TGTGCCAGCAGCCCCGACAGGGGCCTCACAGATACGCAGTATTTT. As protein: CASSPDRGLTDTQYF.

The V gene is TRBV11-1, the J gene TRBJ2-5; D ambiguous. There are 14 residues in the CDR3. V dropped 2 bases and J dropped 0 bases, with 7 bases sitting between them. From germline, CDR1 is SGHAT and CDR2 FQDESV (reference sequence). CDR3 in amino acids: CASSLFTDQETQYF. CDR3 bases: TGTGCCAGCAGCTTATTTACAGACCAAGAGACCCAGTACTTC.